The 20 T cell receptor beta chains listed next were all sequenced from one sample in a study of siplizumab effects on memory and regulatory T cells. TCRdb keeps only in-frame clones here, not all; method: immunoSEQ multiplex PCR. The sample shows about 56,000 clones, about 97% of them seen only once. Sample: naive CD8+ T cells sorted from blood. Receptors were obtained from a human donor in good health.

The V gene is TRBV29-1, the J gene TRBJ2-7, with 9 bases lining up with TRBD2. V was clipped by 6 bases and J by 6 bases; unmatched bases: 9. This CDR3 comprises 13 residues. CDR1 is SQVTM, CDR2 ANQGSEA, per germline. CDR3 loop: CSVSPGLASEQYF. The CDR3 DNA sequence: TGCAGCGTGTCCCCGGGACTAGCAAGCGAGCAGTACTTC.

The genes are TRBV6-5 and TRBJ2-7; D may be TRBD1 or TRBD2 (6 bases each). The CDR3 totals 12 residues. V was trimmed by 2 bases and J by 6 bases, leaving 8 bases between them. CDR1 is MNHEY, CDR2 SVGAGI, per germline. CDR3 DNA sequence: TGTGCCAGCAGTTACGAGGGGGGCGAGCAGTACTTC. It is translated as CASSYEGGEQYF.

This clone occurred once. The chain employs TRBV9 and TRBJ2-2, with 7 bases matching TRBD1. V shed 0 bases and J 4 bases; nucleotides not matched to a gene: 3. In germline, CDR1 is SGDLS, CDR2 YYNGEE. The CDR3 has 15 residues. CDR3 amino acids: CASSVEGALTGELFF. The CDR3 DNA reads TGTGCCAGCAGCGTAGAGGGGGCTCTCACCGGGGAGCTGTTTTTT.

V is TRBV5-6 and J is TRBJ1-1, with D perhaps TRBD1 (5 bases). V shed 6 bases and J shed 3 bases, with 18 bases lying between them. The CDR3 is made up of 15 amino acids. Germline V CDR1 and CDR2: SGHDT, YYEEEE. The CDR3: CASTLRGGDHTEAFF. The CDR3 DNA reads as TGTGCCAGCACCCTCCGGGGGGGGGATCACACTGAAGCTTTCTTT.

This chain uses TRBV27 with TRBJ1-1; D is possibly TRBD1 (5 bases). Germline V CDR1 and CDR2: MNHEY, SMNVEV (reference sequence). Trimming shortened V by 8 bases and J by 0 bases, and 13 bases separated the two germline ends. This CDR3 has 14 residues. CDR3 bases: TGTGCCAGCGGCTCCGGGGGGATGAACACTGAAGCTTTCTTT. This codes for CASGSGGMNTEAFF.

For the CDR3, the DNA is TGTGCCAGCAGCTTAGAGGGGACAGGGTTTTACGAGCAGTACTTC. This translates into CASSLEGTGFYEQYF. The gene calls are TRBV7-6 and TRBJ2-5; 9 bases are a match to TRBD1. The J call could be wrong; TRBJ2-7 is a better fit for the DNA end. This CDR3 region has 15 residues. Germline V gives CDR1 SGHVS, CDR2 FNYEAQ.

The chain links TRBV7-6 to TRBJ2-6; perhaps D is TRBD1 or TRBD2 (5 bases each). CDR3 length: 19 amino acids. Trimming shortened V by 5 bases and J by 2 bases, and 22 bases separated the two germline ends. Looked up from germline, CDR1 is SGHVS and CDR2 is FNYEAQ. The CDR3 DNA is TGTGCCAGCAGCCTGGGACGGGACGGAATGGGCCCTGGGGCCAACGTCCTGACTTTC. Protein product: CASSLGRDGMGPGANVLTF.

The genes are TRBV28 and TRBJ2-7; 7 bases match TRBD1. The CDR3 is 13 amino acids. Looked up from germline, CDR1 is MDHEN and CDR2 is SYDVKM. V shed 6 bases, J shed 3 bases, and the junction held 5 bases outside the gene matches. The CDR3 here is CASSYYRGYEQYF. CDR3 sequence (DNA): TGTGCCAGCAGCTATTACAGGGGCTACGAGCAGTACTTC.

The rearrangement joins TRBV19 to TRBJ1-5, with D possibly being TRBD1 (5 bases). V was trimmed by 3 bases and J by 1 base, leaving 10 bases between them. The length of the CDR3 is 15 residues. Germline assignment: CDR1 LNHDA and CDR2 SQIVND (reference sequence). The CDR3 spells CASSIWGNSNQPQHF. CDR3 in DNA: TGTGCCAGTAGTATCTGGGGGAACAGCAATCAGCCCCAGCATTTT. Combining the CDR3 with reference TRBV19 and TRBJ1-5 gives the whole variable domain DGGITQSPKYLFRKEGQNVTLSCEQNLNHDAMYWYRQDPGQGLRLIYYSQIVNDFQKGDIAEGYSVSREKKESFPLTVTSAQKNPTAFYLCASSIWGNSNQPQHFGDGTRLSIL.

The V gene is TRBV28, the J gene TRBJ2-2; TRBD1 might be the D (5 bases). With 6 bases removed from V and 3 bases from J, the gap between germline ends came to 14 bases. The CDR3 runs 15 residues. The germline V gene has CDR1 MDHEN and CDR2 SYDVKM. The CDR3 region is CASSSREGYTGELFF. CDR3 coding DNA: TGTGCCAGCAGCTCCAGGGAAGGTTACACCGGGGAGCTGTTTTTT.

CDR3 in DNA: TGTGCCAGCAGCGAACCCGCACAGGGCTCTGGAAACACCATATATTTT. This codes for CASSEPAQGSGNTIYF. This rearrangement joins TRBV21-1 to TRBJ1-3; the DNA was not used to check the table's D call, TRBD1. TRBV21-1 is termed a pseudogene. There are 16 residues in the CDR3.

The CDR3 loop reads CASSPDRGRNGYTF. The CDR3 DNA reads TGTGCCAGCAGCCCGGACAGGGGGCGAAATGGCTACACCTTC. The V and J genes are TRBV9 and TRBJ1-2; 11 bases line up with TRBD1. This CDR3 region has 14 residues. From germline, CDR1 is SGDLS and CDR2 YYNGEE. Germline trimming cut 4 bases from V and 6 bases from J; bases unmatched to any gene: 5.

The DNA for the CDR3 is TGTGCCAGCAACCCAGCGGGAGGTGAGACCCAGTACTTC. This codes for CASNPAGGETQYF. V is TRBV9 and J is TRBJ2-5; TRBD2 matches at 9 bases. The CDR3 extends over 13 amino acids. V dropped 6 bases and J dropped 5; count of bases not matched to a gene: 5. In germline, CDR1 is SGDLS, CDR2 YYNGEE.

The chain joins TRBV7-9 to TRBJ2-7; 10 bases match TRBD2. Germline V gene lookup returns CDR1 SEHNR and CDR2 FQNEAQ (reference sequence). The CDR3 sequence is 16 residues long. Trimming removed 6 bases from V and 0 bases from J; junction bases left unmatched: 8. CDR3: CASSPPPSGSSYEQYF. The CDR3 coding sequence is TGTGCCAGCAGTCCCCCGCCTAGCGGGAGCTCCTACGAGCAGTACTTC.

The chain uses TRBV6-1 and TRBJ2-4; TRBD1 matches 8 bases. The V gene's germline CDR1 is MNHNS and CDR2 SASEGT. V was pared by 3 bases and J by 13 bases, with 8 bases of the junction left unmatched. The CDR3 covers 13 residues. The CDR3 nucleotides are TGTGCCAGCAGTGACCGGGACAGGTGGGGCCAGTACTTC. Its protein product is CASSDRDRWGQYF.

This chain connects TRBV28 to TRBJ2-1; 9 bases are a match to TRBD1. In germline, CDR1 is MDHEN, CDR2 SYDVKM. The CDR3 sequence is 17 residues long. This CDR3 is CATTDGTGTGIWREQFF. CDR3 in DNA: TGTGCTACAACAGATGGGACCGGGACAGGGATTTGGCGTGAGCAGTTCTTC.

This clone was recorded only once. The chain links TRBV11-2 to TRBJ2-3; 7 nucleotides line up with TRBD2. With 3 bases clipped from V and 5 bases from J, the junction kept 14 bases outside the gene matches. The CDR3 length is 17 residues. Germline V lookup: CDR1 SGHAT, CDR2 FQNNGV. CDR3: CASSFLSRQGGEDTQYF. Here the CDR3 DNA reads TGTGCCAGCAGCTTTCTTAGCCGGCAGGGAGGGGAAGATACGCAGTATTTT.

The chain recombines TRBV5-5 with TRBJ2-7; 10 nucleotides agree with TRBD1. Germline lookup yields CDR1 SGHKS and CDR2 YYEKEE (reference sequence). With V trimmed by 4 bases and J by 2 bases, 6 bases remained unmatched. The CDR3 loop spans 15 amino acids. The CDR3 DNA follows: TGTGCCAGCAGCCCGCGGGGACAGGGGCCCTACGAGCAGTACTTC. The encoded protein is CASSPRGQGPYEQYF.

V is TRBV6-6 and J is TRBJ1-4; D not certain. CDR1 and CDR2 from the germline V gene are MNHNY and SVGAGI (reference sequence). There are 15 residues in the CDR3. Trimming removed 5 bases at V and 5 bases at J, with 15 bases between. The CDR3 here is CASSDLISSNEKLFF. The CDR3 coding sequence is TGTGCCAGCAGTGACCTTATTAGCTCCAATGAAAAACTGTTTTTT.

V usage is TRBV15 and J usage is TRBJ2-1, with 14 bases identical to TRBD2. J lost 6 bases, V lost 0 bases, and 4 bases had no gene match. This CDR3 is built from 17 residues. In germline, CDR1 is LNHNV, CDR2 YYDKDF (reference sequence). This CDR3 reads CATSREWGTSGSNEQFF. The CDR3 DNA follows: TGTGCCACCAGCAGAGAATGGGGGACTAGCGGGAGCAATGAGCAGTTCTTC.